A selection of T cell receptor beta chains follows, all from one sample in a study of response to subunit inactivated influenza vaccine. Via MiXCR, TCRdb re-called the RT-PCR reads, giving one row per CDR3 protein. The data show 530,000 or so distinct CDR3 sequences, about 11% seen once. This material consisted of PBMCs from blood, taken on the day of vaccination. The source of these receptors is a middle-aged man who received an inactivated influenza vaccine. The CDR3 runs from the conserved cysteine through the conserved F or W. D genes are given only for firm matches. The listing skips clone size in some rows; elsewhere it reads once, few, many or a size class.

>-|-|TRBJ2-7|TRBV28
CASSPGQSLYEQYF
TGTGCCAGCAGCCCCGGGCAGAGCCTTTACGAGCAGTACTTC
>-|many|TRBJ1-1|TRBV7-2
CASSLTPNTEAFF
TGTGCCAGCAGCTTGACACCGAACACTGAAGCTTTCTTT
>-|-|TRBJ2-2|TRBV6-2/TRBV6-3
CASSYRATGELFF
TGTGCCAGCAGTTACAGGGCCACCGGGGAGCTGTTTTTT
>-|-|TRBJ2-5|TRBV7-9
CARSPGLRGLLETQYF
TGTGCCAGGAGCCCCGGGCTCCGGGGACTTCTCGAGACCCAGTACTTC
>TRBD2|few|TRBJ2-1|TRBV3-1
CASSQETSGRLRNEQFF
TGTGCCAGCAGCCAAGAGACTAGCGGGAGACTGCGCAATGAGCAGTTCTTC
>TRBD1|few|TRBJ2-7|TRBV7-2
CASSRDRVAHEQYF
TGTGCCAGCAGCCGGGACAGGGTGGCTCACGAGCAGTACTTC
>-|-|TRBJ2-5|TRBV7-2
CASSLAGSGAQETQYF
TGTGCCAGCAGCTTAGCTGGTTCGGGGGCCCAAGAGACCCAGTACTTC
>-|-|TRBJ1-3|TRBV19
CASSNTPNSGNTIYF
TGTGCCAGTAGCAATACACCGAACTCTGGAAACACCATATATTTT
>-|-|TRBJ1-5|TRBV6-2/TRBV6-3
CASSIQGLKNQPQHF
TGTGCCAGCAGTATTCAAGGTCTCAAGAATCAGCCCCAGCATTTT
>TRBD2|-|TRBJ2-3|TRBV5-6
CASSPKASGSWTDTQYF
TGTGCCAGCAGCCCCAAAGCTAGCGGGAGTTGGACAGATACGCAGTATTTT
>-|-|TRBJ1-6|TRBV15
CATSRDFDGTGYNSPLHF
TGTGCCACCAGCAGAGATTTTGACGGGACGGGATATAATTCACCCCTCCACTTT
>-|-|TRBJ2-7|TRBV29-1
CSVEWGYEQYF
TGCAGCGTTGAGTGGGGATACGAGCAGTACTTC